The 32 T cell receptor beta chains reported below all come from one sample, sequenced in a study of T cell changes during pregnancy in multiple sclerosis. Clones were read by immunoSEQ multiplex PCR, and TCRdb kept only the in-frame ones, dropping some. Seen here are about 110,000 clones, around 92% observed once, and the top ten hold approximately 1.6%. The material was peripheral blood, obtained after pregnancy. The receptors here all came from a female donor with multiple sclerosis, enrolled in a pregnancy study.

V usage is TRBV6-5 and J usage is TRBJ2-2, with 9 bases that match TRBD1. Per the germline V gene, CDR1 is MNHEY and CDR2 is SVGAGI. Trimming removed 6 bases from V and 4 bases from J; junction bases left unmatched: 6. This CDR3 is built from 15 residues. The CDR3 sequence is CASRLQGAVTGELFF. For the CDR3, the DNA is TGTGCCAGCAGACTACAGGGGGCGGTCACCGGGGAGCTGTTTTTT.

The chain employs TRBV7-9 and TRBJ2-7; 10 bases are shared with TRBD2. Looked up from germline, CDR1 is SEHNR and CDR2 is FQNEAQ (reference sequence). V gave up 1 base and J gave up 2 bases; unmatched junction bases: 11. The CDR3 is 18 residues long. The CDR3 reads CASSLVVVGSGRAYEQYF. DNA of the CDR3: TGTGCCAGCAGCTTAGTGGTGGTTGGAAGCGGGAGGGCCTACGAGCAGTACTTC.

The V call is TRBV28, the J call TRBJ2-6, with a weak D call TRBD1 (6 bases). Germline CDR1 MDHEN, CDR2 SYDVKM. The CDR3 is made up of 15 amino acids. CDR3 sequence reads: CGTHVRGTGANVLTF. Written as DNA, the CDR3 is TGTGGCACTCACGTAAGGGGGACTGGGGCCAACGTCCTGACTTTC.

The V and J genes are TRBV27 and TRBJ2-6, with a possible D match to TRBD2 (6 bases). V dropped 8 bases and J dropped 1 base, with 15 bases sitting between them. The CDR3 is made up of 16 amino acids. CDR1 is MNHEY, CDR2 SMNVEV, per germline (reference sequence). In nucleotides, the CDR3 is TGTGCCAGCGGATCCCGGGGGTCATCTGGGGCCAACGTCCTGACTTTC. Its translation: CASGSRGSSGANVLTF. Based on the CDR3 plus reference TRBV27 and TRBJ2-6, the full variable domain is EAQVTQNPRYLITVTGKKLTVTCSQNMNHEYMSWYRQDPGLGLRQIYYSMNVEVTDKGDVPEGYKVSRKEKRNFPLILESPSPNQTSLYFCASGSRGSSGANVLTFGAGSRLTVL.

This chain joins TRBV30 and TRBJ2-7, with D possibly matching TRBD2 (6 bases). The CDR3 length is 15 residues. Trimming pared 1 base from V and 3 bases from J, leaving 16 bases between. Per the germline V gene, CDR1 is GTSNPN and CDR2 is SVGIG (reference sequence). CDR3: CAWSATTRPNYEQYF. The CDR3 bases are TGTGCCTGGAGTGCGACGACTAGACCGAACTACGAGCAGTACTTC.

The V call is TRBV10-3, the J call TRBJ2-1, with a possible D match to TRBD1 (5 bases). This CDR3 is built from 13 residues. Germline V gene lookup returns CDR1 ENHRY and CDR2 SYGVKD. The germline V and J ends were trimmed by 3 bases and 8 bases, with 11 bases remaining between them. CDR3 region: CAISEGGADEQFF. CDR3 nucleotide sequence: TGTGCCATCAGTGAAGGTGGGGCCGATGAGCAGTTCTTC.

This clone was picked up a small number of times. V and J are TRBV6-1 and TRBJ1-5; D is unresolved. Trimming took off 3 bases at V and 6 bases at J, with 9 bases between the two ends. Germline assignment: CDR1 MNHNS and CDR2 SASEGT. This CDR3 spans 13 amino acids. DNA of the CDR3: TGTGCCAGCAGTGAGCGAAGGAGTCAGCCCCAGCATTTT. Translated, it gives CASSERRSQPQHF.

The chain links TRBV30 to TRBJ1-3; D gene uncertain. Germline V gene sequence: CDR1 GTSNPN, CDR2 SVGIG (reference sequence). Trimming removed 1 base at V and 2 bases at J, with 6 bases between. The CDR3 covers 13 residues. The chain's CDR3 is CAWSANAGNTIYF. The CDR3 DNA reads TGTGCCTGGAGTGCCAATGCTGGAAACACCATATATTTT. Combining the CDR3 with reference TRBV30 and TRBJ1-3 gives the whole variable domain SQTIHQWPATLVQPVGSPLSLECTVEGTSNPNLYWYRQAAGRGLQLLFYSVGIGQISSEVPQNLSASRPQDRQFILSSKKLLLSDSGFYLCAWSANAGNTIYFGEGSWLTVV.

In nucleotides, the CDR3 is TGTGCCAGCTCACCAGGCAGGACTTGGGATGAGCAGTTCTTC. It codes for CASSPGRTWDEQFF. This chain uses TRBV18 with TRBJ2-1; possible D gene TRBD2, 5 bases. Germline CDR1 KGHSH, CDR2 LQKENI. This CDR3 region has 14 residues. V was clipped by 2 bases and J by 8 bases, with 13 bases between them.

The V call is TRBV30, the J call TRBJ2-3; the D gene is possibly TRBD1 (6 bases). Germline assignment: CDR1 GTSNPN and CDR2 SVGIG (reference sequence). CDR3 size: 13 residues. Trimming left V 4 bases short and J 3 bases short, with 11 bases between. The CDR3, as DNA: TGTGCCTGGAAACAGGGAGTAACAGATACGCAGTATTTT. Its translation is CAWKQGVTDTQYF. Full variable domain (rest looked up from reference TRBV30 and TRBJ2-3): SQTIHQWPATLVQPVGSPLSLECTVEGTSNPNLYWYRQAAGRGLQLLFYSVGIGQISSEVPQNLSASRPQDRQFILSSKKLLLSDSGFYLCAWKQGVTDTQYFGPGTRLTVL.

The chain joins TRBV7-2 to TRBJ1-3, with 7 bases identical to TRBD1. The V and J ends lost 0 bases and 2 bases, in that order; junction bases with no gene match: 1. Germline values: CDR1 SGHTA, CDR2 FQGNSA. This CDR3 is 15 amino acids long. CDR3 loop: CASSLAQGAGNTIYF. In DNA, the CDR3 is TGTGCCAGCAGCTTAGCCCAGGGGGCTGGAAACACCATATATTTT.

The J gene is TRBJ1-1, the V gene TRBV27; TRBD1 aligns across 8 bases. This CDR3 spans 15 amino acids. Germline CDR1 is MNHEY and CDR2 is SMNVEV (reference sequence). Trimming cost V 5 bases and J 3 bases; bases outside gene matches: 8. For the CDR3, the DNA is TGTGCCAGCAGTCTCAGGGGGCGGAGGGACACTGAAGCTTTCTTT. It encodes CASSLRGRRDTEAFF.

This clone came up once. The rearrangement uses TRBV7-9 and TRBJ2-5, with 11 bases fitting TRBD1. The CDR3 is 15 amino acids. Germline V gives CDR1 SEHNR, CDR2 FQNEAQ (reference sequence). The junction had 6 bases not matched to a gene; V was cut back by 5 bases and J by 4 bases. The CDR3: CASSPGQGATETQYF. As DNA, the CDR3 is TGTGCCAGCAGCCCAGGACAGGGGGCGACAGAGACCCAGTACTTC.

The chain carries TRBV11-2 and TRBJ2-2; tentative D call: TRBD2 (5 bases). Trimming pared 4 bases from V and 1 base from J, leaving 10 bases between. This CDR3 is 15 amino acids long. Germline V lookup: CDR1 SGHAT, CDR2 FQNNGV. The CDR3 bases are TGTGCCAGCAGCTCGCGGGTCATGAACACCGGGGAGCTGTTTTTT. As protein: CASSSRVMNTGELFF. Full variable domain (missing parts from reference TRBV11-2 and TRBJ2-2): EAGVAQSPRYKIIEKRQSVAFWCNPISGHATLYWYQQILGQGPKLLIQFQNNGVVDDSQLPKDRFSAERLKGVDSTLKIQPAKLEDSAVYLCASSSRVMNTGELFFGEGSRLTVL.

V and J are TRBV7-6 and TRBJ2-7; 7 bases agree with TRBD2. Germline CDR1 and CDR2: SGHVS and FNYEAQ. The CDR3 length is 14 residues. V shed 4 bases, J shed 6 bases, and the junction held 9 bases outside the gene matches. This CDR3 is CASSSPPSGIEQYF. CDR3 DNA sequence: TGTGCCAGCAGCTCCCCCCCTAGCGGAATCGAGCAGTACTTC.

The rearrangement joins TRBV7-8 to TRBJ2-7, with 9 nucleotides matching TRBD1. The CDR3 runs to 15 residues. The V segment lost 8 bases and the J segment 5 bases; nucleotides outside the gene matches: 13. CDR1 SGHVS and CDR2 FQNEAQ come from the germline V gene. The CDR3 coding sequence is TGTGCCAGCGGTCTGAGGGACAGGGCATTCGACGAGCAGTACTTC. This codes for CASGLRDRAFDEQYF.

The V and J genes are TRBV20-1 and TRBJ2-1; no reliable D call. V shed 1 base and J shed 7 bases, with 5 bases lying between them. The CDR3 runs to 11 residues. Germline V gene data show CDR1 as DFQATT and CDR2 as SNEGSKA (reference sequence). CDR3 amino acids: CSARVQNEQFF. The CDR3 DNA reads TGCAGTGCTAGAGTGCAGAATGAGCAGTTCTTC.

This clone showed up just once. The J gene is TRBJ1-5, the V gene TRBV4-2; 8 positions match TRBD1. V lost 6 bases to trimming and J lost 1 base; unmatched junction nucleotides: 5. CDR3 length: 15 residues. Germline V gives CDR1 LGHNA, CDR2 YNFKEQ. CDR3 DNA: TGTGCCAGCAGGCCCGGGACAGGAAGCAATCAGCCCCAGCATTTT. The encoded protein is CASRPGTGSNQPQHF.

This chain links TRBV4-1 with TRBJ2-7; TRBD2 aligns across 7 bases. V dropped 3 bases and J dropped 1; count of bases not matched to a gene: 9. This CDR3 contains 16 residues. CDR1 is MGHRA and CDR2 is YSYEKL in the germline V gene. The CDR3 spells CASSQDPTSRSYEQYF. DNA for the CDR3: TGCGCCAGCAGCCAGGACCCGACTAGCCGATCCTACGAGCAGTACTTC.

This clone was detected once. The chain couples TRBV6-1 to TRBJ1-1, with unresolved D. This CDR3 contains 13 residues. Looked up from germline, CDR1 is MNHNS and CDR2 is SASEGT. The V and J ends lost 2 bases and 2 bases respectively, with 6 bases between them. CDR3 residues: CASSEQVNTEAFF. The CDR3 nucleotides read TGTGCCAGCAGTGAACAGGTAAACACTGAAGCTTTCTTT.

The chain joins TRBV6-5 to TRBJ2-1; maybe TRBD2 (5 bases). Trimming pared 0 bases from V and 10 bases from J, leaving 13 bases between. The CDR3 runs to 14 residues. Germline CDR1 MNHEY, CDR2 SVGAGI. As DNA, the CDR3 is TGTGCCAGCAGTTACTCGTCTCTAGCAAGGGAGCAGTTCTTC. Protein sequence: CASSYSSLAREQFF.

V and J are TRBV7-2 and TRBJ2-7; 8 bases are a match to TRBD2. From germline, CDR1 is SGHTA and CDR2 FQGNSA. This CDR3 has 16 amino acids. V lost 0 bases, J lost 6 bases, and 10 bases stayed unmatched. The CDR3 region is CASSLAAGGLPREQYF. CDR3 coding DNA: TGTGCCAGCAGCTTAGCTGCGGGAGGCCTTCCCCGCGAGCAGTACTTC.

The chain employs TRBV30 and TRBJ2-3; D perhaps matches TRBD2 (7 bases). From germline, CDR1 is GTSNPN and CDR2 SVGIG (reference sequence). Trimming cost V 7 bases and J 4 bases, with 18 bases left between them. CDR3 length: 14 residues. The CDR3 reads CALALGGGADTQYF. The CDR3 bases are TGTGCCTTAGCTTTGGGAGGGGGAGCAGATACGCAGTATTTT.

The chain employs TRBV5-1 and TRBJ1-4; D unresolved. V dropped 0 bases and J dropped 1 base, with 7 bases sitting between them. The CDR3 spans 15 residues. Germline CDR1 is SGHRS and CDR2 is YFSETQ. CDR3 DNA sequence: TGCGCCAGCAGCTTGGGGCCTGGAACTAATGAAAAACTGTTTTTT. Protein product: CASSLGPGTNEKLFF.

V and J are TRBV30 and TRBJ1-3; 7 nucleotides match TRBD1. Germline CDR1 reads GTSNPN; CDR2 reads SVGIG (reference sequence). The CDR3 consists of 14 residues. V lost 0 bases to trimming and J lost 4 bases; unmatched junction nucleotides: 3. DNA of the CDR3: TGTGCCTGGAGTGTGGCAGGGGGGGGAAACACCATATATTTT. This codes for CAWSVAGGGNTIYF.

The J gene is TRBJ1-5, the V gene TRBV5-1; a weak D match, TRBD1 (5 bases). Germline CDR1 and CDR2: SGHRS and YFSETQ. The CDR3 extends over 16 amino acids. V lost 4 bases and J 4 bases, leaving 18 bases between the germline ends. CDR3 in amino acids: CASSPHGGDSNQPQHF. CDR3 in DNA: TGCGCCAGCAGCCCACACGGGGGAGACTCAAATCAGCCCCAGCATTTT.

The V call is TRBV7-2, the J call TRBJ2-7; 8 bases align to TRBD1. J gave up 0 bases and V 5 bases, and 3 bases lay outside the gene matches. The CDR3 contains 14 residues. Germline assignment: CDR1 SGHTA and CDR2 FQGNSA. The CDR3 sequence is CASSTGTGSYEQYF. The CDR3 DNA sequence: TGTGCCAGCAGCACTGGGACAGGCTCCTACGAGCAGTACTTC.

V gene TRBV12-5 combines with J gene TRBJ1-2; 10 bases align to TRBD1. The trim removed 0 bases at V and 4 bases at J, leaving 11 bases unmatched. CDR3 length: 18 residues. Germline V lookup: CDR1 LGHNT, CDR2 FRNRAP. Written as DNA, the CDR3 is TGTGCTAGTGGTTTGGTAATGACAGGGGGCAACGGACGCTATGGCTACACCTTC. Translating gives CASGLVMTGGNGRYGYTF.

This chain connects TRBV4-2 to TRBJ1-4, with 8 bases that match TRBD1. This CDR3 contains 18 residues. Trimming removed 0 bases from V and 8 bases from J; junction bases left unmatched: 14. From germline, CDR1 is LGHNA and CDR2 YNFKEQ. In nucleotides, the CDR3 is TGTGCCAGCAGCCAAGATCGGCATACAGGCAGGGGGCAGGAAAAACTGTTTTTT. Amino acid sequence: CASSQDRHTGRGQEKLFF.

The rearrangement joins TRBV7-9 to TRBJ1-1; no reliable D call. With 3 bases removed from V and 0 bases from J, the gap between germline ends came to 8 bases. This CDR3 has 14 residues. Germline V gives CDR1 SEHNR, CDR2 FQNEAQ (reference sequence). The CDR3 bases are TGTGCCAGCAGCTTGTCCATCCTGAACACTGAAGCTTTCTTT. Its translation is CASSLSILNTEAFF.

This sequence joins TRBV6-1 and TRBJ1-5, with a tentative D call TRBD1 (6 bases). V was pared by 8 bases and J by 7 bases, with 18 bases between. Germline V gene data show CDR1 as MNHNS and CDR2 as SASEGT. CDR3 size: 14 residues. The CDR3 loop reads CASRWTVPSQPQHF. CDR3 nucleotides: TGTGCCAGCCGCTGGACAGTTCCCAGCCAGCCCCAGCATTTT.

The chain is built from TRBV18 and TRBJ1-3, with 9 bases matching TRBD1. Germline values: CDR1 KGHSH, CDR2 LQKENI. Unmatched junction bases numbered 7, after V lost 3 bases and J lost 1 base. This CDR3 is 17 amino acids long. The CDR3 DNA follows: TGTGCCAGCTCACCTCTGGGACAGGGAAATTCTGGAAACACCATATATTTT. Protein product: CASSPLGQGNSGNTIYF.